Shown below are 5 T cell receptor beta chains from a single sample sequenced in a study of T cell responses to AZD1222 COVID-19 vaccine. Clones were read by immunoSEQ multiplex PCR, and TCRdb kept only the in-frame ones, dropping some. The sample shows around 140,000 clones, approximately 85% of them seen only once. This specimen was peripheral blood, taken 28 days after the second dose of the MenACWY control vaccine. These receptor sequences come from an adult who received the MenACWY meningococcal vaccine as a control.

The chain links TRBV5-6 to TRBJ1-6; D may be TRBD1 (5 bases). V shed 0 bases and J shed 5 bases, with 9 bases lying between them. The V gene's germline CDR1 is SGHDT and CDR2 YYEEEE. The CDR3 consists of 15 residues. This CDR3 is CASSLGTGDNSPLHF. Written as DNA, the CDR3 is TGTGCCAGCAGCTTGGGCACAGGTGATAATTCACCCCTCCACTTT.

V gene TRBV12-3 or TRBV12-4 combines with J gene TRBJ1-3, with D uncertain. This CDR3 is built from 11 residues. V was pared by 5 bases and J by 9 bases, with 8 bases between. CDR3 DNA: TGTGCCAGCAGTGCACAAGGCACCATATATTTT. It translates to CASSAQGTIYF.

The rearrangement links TRBV5-1 to TRBJ2-2, with a weak D call TRBD1 (5 bases). Trimming stripped 2 bases from V and 6 bases from J, with 11 bases between. Germline CDR1 reads SGHRS; CDR2 reads YFSETQ. This CDR3 comprises 14 residues. CDR3 sequence: CASSLSRVAGELFF. CDR3 DNA: TGCGCCAGCAGCTTATCCAGGGTTGCCGGGGAGCTGTTTTTT.

The rearrangement uses TRBV24-1 and TRBJ2-3; D gene ambiguous. This CDR3 comprises 12 residues. Trimming pared 4 bases from V and 6 bases from J, leaving 7 bases between. From germline, CDR1 is KGHDR and CDR2 SFDVKD. In nucleotides, the CDR3 is TGTGCCACCAGTGACCCTCTGGATACGCAGTATTTT. Translated, it gives CATSDPLDTQYF.

This chain connects TRBV7-2 to TRBJ1-5; 7 positions match TRBD1. This CDR3 is 15 amino acids long. Germline lookup yields CDR1 SGHTA and CDR2 FQGNSA. Trimming removed 4 bases from V and 3 bases from J; junction bases left unmatched: 6. This CDR3 is CASSYTGVYNQPQHF. Written as DNA, the CDR3 is TGTGCCAGCAGCTATACAGGGGTGTACAATCAGCCCCAGCATTTT. Variable domain in full (rest from reference TRBV7-2 and TRBJ1-5): GAGVSQSPSNKVTEKGKDVELRCDPISGHTALYWYRQSLGQGLEFLIYFQGNSAPDKSGLPSDRFSAERTGGSVSTLTIQRTQQEDSAVYLCASSYTGVYNQPQHFGDGTRLSIL.